A selection of T cell receptor beta chains follows, all from one sample in a study of shared clonotypes between healthy human individuals. TCRdb's copy holds only in-frame clones and misses some; the assay was immunoSEQ multiplex PCR. The sample lists about a million clones, about 80% seen once, with 0.89% in the top ten. Sequences were obtained from memory CD4+ T cells from PBMCs. All receptors come from a man younger than 35 in good health. Some clones in this sample may be carry-over from other donors' samples. Each CDR3 is given with its conserved first and last residue. Each record gives: V gene, clone size, D gene, J gene, CDR3 protein, CDR3 DNA. The D gene is left open where the match is weak. Expanded clones get a size class; other rows say once, few or many, or leave the size out.

v_call: TRBV10-3
clone_size: NA
d_call: TRBD1
j_call: TRBJ1-3
cdr3_aa: CATGARGKLGGNTIYF
cdr3_nt: TGTGCCACCGGGGCCAGGGGGAAGTTGGGAGGAAACACCATATATTTT

v_call: TRBV28
clone_size: NA
d_call: NA
j_call: TRBJ2-6
cdr3_aa: CASSTTTGANVLTF
cdr3_nt: TGTGCCAGCAGTACGACAACTGGGGCCAACGTCCTGACTTTC

v_call: TRBV5-4
clone_size: NA
d_call: NA
j_call: TRBJ2-1
cdr3_aa: CASSLGAMGTNEQFF
cdr3_nt: TGTGCCAGCAGCTTGGGGGCCATGGGTACCAATGAGCAGTTCTTC

v_call: TRBV18
clone_size: NA
d_call: NA
j_call: TRBJ1-1
cdr3_aa: CASSPRGLGGPNTEAFF
cdr3_nt: TGTGCCAGCTCACCACGTGGTTTGGGGGGCCCGAACACTGAAGCTTTCTTT

v_call: TRBV6-6
clone_size: few
d_call: NA
j_call: TRBJ2-2
cdr3_aa: CASSPSSPGELFF
cdr3_nt: TGTGCCAGCAGCCCAAGCTCTCCCGGGGAGCTGTTTTTT

v_call: TRBV6-5
clone_size: NA
d_call: NA
j_call: TRBJ1-2
cdr3_aa: CASSYKEMGYGYTF
cdr3_nt: TGTGCCAGCAGTTATAAGGAAATGGGCTATGGCTACACCTTC

v_call: TRBV5-4
clone_size: NA
d_call: NA
j_call: TRBJ1-3
cdr3_aa: CASSLDGNTIYF
cdr3_nt: TGTGCCAGCAGCTTGGATGGAAACACCATATATTTT

v_call: TRBV4-2
clone_size: NA
d_call: TRBD2
j_call: TRBJ2-1
cdr3_aa: CASSPRTSGRASYNEQFF
cdr3_nt: TGTGCCAGCAGCCCCCGGACTAGCGGGAGGGCTTCTTACAATGAGCAGTTCTTC

v_call: TRBV2
clone_size: NA
d_call: NA
j_call: TRBJ2-1
cdr3_aa: CASSEYGGAYNEQFF
cdr3_nt: TGTGCCAGCAGTGAATACGGGGGCGCTTACAATGAGCAGTTCTTC

v_call: TRBV6-1
clone_size: NA
d_call: NA
j_call: TRBJ2-3
cdr3_aa: CASSEADTQYF
cdr3_nt: TGTGCCAGCAGTGAAGCAGATACGCAGTATTTT

v_call: TRBV5-1
clone_size: NA
d_call: NA
j_call: TRBJ2-6
cdr3_aa: CASSLEWQPRVLTF
cdr3_nt: TGCGCCAGCAGCTTGGAATGGCAGCCCAGGGTCCTGACTTTC

v_call: TRBV9
clone_size: NA
d_call: NA
j_call: TRBJ2-7
cdr3_aa: CASSVVGEADEQYF
cdr3_nt: TGTGCCAGCAGCGTAGTTGGGGAGGCCGACGAGCAGTACTTC

v_call: TRBV20-1
clone_size: NA
d_call: NA
j_call: TRBJ1-3
cdr3_aa: CSVYSGNTIYF
cdr3_nt: TGCAGTGTATACTCTGGAAACACCATATATTTT

v_call: TRBV19
clone_size: NA
d_call: TRBD2
j_call: TRBJ2-1
cdr3_aa: CASSTWTSGRISYNEQFF
cdr3_nt: TGTGCCAGTAGTACCTGGACTAGCGGGAGGATTTCCTACAATGAGCAGTTCTTC